The TCR beta chain under discussion was sequenced for a study of blood T cell repertoires in COVID-19. CDR1 is SGDLS and CDR2 is YYNGEE in the germline V gene. There are 14 residues in the CDR3. Germline trimming cut 3 bases from V and 3 bases from J; bases unmatched to any gene: 4. Per the study methods: For nucleated cells, counts were estimated from reference gene primer amplification. The protocol was immunoSEQ multiplex PCR, while the TCRdb copy is restricted to in-frame clones and leaves out a portion. V and J calls plus clone size are reproduced from that table; the DNA served to infer D and trimming. This repertoire shows around 250,000 clones, around 84% found once; its top ten account for 5%. Individuals aged 18 to 89 years were recruited from about two dozen US areas. Participants reported their clinical history, and cohort assignment relied on those reports. Within 2 weeks before study entry, exposed participants met a COVID-19 case.

The receptor's source is a man aged 35 to 55 who had been exposed to COVID-19. The rearrangement links TRBV9 to TRBJ2-7; 9 nucleotides align to TRBD1. The sequencing sample was made of PBMCs or T cells enriched from blood (not recorded which). CDR3 sequence: CASSAQGQGYEQYF. In DNA, the CDR3 is TGTGCCAGCAGCGCCCAGGGACAGGGCTACGAGCAGTACTTC.